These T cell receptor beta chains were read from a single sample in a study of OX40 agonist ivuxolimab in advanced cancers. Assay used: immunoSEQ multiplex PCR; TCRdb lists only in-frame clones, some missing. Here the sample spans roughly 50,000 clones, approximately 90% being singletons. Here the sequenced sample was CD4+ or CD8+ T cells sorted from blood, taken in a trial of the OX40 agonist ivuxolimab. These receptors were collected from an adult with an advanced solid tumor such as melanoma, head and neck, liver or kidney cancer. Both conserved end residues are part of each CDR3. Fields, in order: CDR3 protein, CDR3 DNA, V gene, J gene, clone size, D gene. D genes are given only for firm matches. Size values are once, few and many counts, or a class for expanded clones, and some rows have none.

CASSPRGLQYEQYF	TGTGCCAGCAGCCCAAGGGGTCTCCAGTACGAGCAGTACTTC	TRBV7-6	TRBJ2-7	-	-
CASSPASRGAGNTIYF	TGTGCCAGCTCACCCGCGAGCAGGGGAGCTGGAAACACCATATATTTT	TRBV18	TRBJ1-3	-	-
CASSLQGQGAVHEQFF	TGTGCCAGCAGTTTACAGGGACAGGGGGCTGTCCATGAGCAGTTCTTC	TRBV28	TRBJ2-1	-	TRBD1
CASSLAQGSGTEAFF	TGTGCCAGCAGCTTAGCACAGGGTTCGGGCACTGAAGCTTTCTTT	TRBV7-9	TRBJ1-1	-	-
CASSEGAGTQETQYF	TGTGCCAGCAGTGAAGGGGCCGGGACGCAAGAGACCCAGTACTTC	TRBV6-1	TRBJ2-5	few	-
CASSIPLFREQFF	TGTGCCAGTAGTATCCCTCTATTCCGTGAGCAGTTCTTC	TRBV19	TRBJ2-1	-	-
CASSLGTETTQYF	TGTGCCAGCAGCCTCGGGACAGAAACAACGCAGTACTTC	TRBV9	TRBJ2-7	once	TRBD1
CASSPLVLNYGYTF	TGTGCCAGCAGTCCCCTCGTGTTGAACTATGGCTACACCTTC	TRBV28	TRBJ1-2	-	-
CASSSDYDGYSGNTIYF	TGTGCCAGCAGCTCCGACTATGACGGATACTCTGGAAACACCATATATTTT	TRBV5-4	TRBJ1-3	-	-
CASSVASRGRYEQYF	TGTGCCAGCAGCGTAGCTAGCAGGGGGAGGTACGAGCAGTACTTC	TRBV9	TRBJ2-7	-	-
CASSSHSGNTIYF	TGTGCCAGCAGTTCCCACTCTGGAAACACCATATATTTT	TRBV27	TRBJ1-3	-	-
CASSIRDGYNEQYF	TGTGCCAGTAGTATACGGGACGGGTACAACGAGCAGTACTTC	TRBV19	TRBJ2-7	-	-
CASSGQGVLDTEAFF	TGTGCCAGCAGCGGACAGGGGGTCTTGGACACTGAAGCTTTCTTT	TRBV27	TRBJ1-1	few	TRBD1
CASSQERGGRETQYF	TGTGCCAGCAGCCAGGAGCGGGGGGGCCGCGAGACCCAGTACTTC	TRBV7-2	TRBJ2-5	-	TRBD2
CASSWDIQETQYF	TGTGCCAGCAGCTGGGACATCCAAGAGACCCAGTACTTC	TRBV5-6	TRBJ2-5	-	-
CASSAGTKTGPSTDTQYF	TGTGCCAGCAGCGCGGGGACTAAGACAGGACCTAGCACAGATACGCAGTATTTT	TRBV5-4	TRBJ2-3	-	-
CASSLGLAEPPYEQYF	TGTGCCAGCAGCTTGGGACTAGCGGAACCTCCCTACGAGCAGTACTTC	TRBV5-6	TRBJ2-7	-	TRBD2
CASSLAGNTEAFF	TGCGCCAGCAGCTTGGCGGGGAACACTGAAGCTTTCTTT	TRBV5-1	TRBJ1-1	-	-
CASSSTGETQYF	TGTGCCAGCAGCTCTACAGGGGAGACCCAGTACTTC	TRBV7-9	TRBJ2-5	-	-
CASSLFPKSTGDKWEQYF	TGCGCCAGCAGCTTGTTTCCGAAGTCGACAGGGGATAAATGGGAGCAGTACTTC	TRBV5-1	TRBJ2-7	-	TRBD1
CASSQDRYGYTF	TGCGCCAGCAGCCAAGACAGATATGGCTACACCTTC	TRBV4-1	TRBJ1-2	-	-
CASSLGPNSYEQYF	TGTGCCAGCAGCTTGGGGCCGAACTCCTACGAGCAGTACTTC	TRBV5-6	TRBJ2-7	-	-
CASSLARNTIYF	TGTGCCAGCAGCTTAGCCCGAAACACCATATATTTT	TRBV7-9	TRBJ1-3	-	-
CATSRDRGNQPQHF	TGTGCCACCAGCAGAGACAGGGGCAATCAGCCCCAGCATTTT	TRBV15	TRBJ1-5	-	-
CASSFFAGELFF	TGTGCCAGCAGTTTTTTCGCCGGGGAGCTGTTTTTT	TRBV28	TRBJ2-2	-	-
CASSQDRVGYEQYF	TGCGCCAGCAGCCAGGACAGGGTGGGTTACGAGCAGTACTTC	TRBV4-3	TRBJ2-7	-	TRBD1
CAISESWTGRAQPQHF	TGTGCCATCAGTGAGTCGTGGACAGGGCGGGCTCAGCCCCAGCATTTT	TRBV10-3	TRBJ1-5	-	TRBD1
CASSPLVGELFF	TGTGCCAGCAGTCCCCTGGTCGGGGAGCTGTTTTTT	TRBV6-5	TRBJ2-2	-	-
CASSEDLTGNQPQHF	TGTGCCAGCAGTGAAGATTTAACAGGTAATCAGCCCCAGCATTTT	TRBV6-1	TRBJ1-5	once	-
CASSVTGLETQYF	TGTGCCAGCAGCGTCACAGGGTTGGAGACCCAGTACTTC	TRBV9	TRBJ2-5	-	-
CASSLGDTQYF	TGTGCCAGCAGCCTCGGGGATACGCAGTATTTT	TRBV28	TRBJ2-3	-	-
CASSSWDTDSYNEQFF	TGCGCCAGCAGCAGCTGGGACACCGACTCCTACAATGAGCAGTTCTTC	TRBV5-1	TRBJ2-1	-	-
CASSLLRDGNEQFF	TGTGCCAGCAGCTTACTTAGGGATGGCAATGAGCAGTTCTTC	TRBV7-6	TRBJ2-1	-	-
CASSLSGGINYGYTF	TGTGCCAGCAGTTTATCTGGGGGGATAAACTATGGCTACACCTTC	TRBV27	TRBJ1-2	-	-
CATSMTGGYSNQPQHF	TGTGCCACCAGCATGACGGGGGGATATAGCAATCAGCCCCAGCATTTT	TRBV15	TRBJ1-5	-	-
CSVTSHLSSYEQYF	TGCAGCGTTACAAGTCATTTGAGCTCCTACGAGCAGTACTTC	TRBV29-1	TRBJ2-7	once	-
CASSQAAGHTEAFF	TGCGCCAGCAGCCAAGCTGCAGGGCACACTGAAGCTTTCTTT	TRBV4-1	TRBJ1-1	-	-
CASSPSQDNEQFF	TGTGCCAGCAGCCCAAGTCAGGACAATGAGCAGTTCTTC	TRBV7-6	TRBJ2-1	-	-
CASSLEAGGWANEQFF	TGTGCCAGCAGCTTAGAGGCGGGAGGATGGGCCAATGAGCAGTTCTTC	TRBV11-3	TRBJ2-1	-	TRBD2
CASSLTSGINEQFF	TGCGCCAGCAGCTTGACTAGCGGGATCAATGAGCAGTTCTTC	TRBV5-1	TRBJ2-1	-	TRBD2
CASSSTALDRGPGNTIYF	TGTGCCAGCAGCTCCACTGCTCTGGACAGGGGGCCTGGAAACACCATATATTTT	TRBV7-9	TRBJ1-3	-	TRBD1
CASSLAGGLSYNEQFF	TGTGCCAGCAGCTTGGCCGGAGGGTTATCCTACAATGAGCAGTTCTTC	TRBV5-5	TRBJ2-1	-	-
CASSLANAYTYGYTF	TGCGCCAGCAGCTTGGCCAATGCCTACACTTATGGCTACACCTTC	TRBV5-1	TRBJ1-2	-	-
CASSMWVEEAFF	TGTGCCAGTAGTATGTGGGTGGAAGAAGCTTTCTTT	TRBV19	TRBJ1-1	-	-
CASSPRSSSYNEQFF	TGTGCTAGCAGCCCTCGTTCCAGCTCCTACAATGAGCAGTTCTTC	TRBV7-7	TRBJ2-1	once	-
CASSPTIGGDGNSNQPQHF	TGTGCCAGCTCACCAACGATTGGCGGGGACGGGAATAGCAATCAGCCCCAGCATTTT	TRBV18	TRBJ1-5	few	-
CASSYSTSGYTEAFF	TGTGCCAGCAGTTACTCGACGTCAGGGTACACTGAAGCTTTCTTT	TRBV6-5	TRBJ1-1	-	-
CASSPPGAGQPQHF	TGTGCCAGCTCACCACCCGGGGCAGGGCAGCCCCAGCATTTT	TRBV18	TRBJ1-5	-	-
CASSVTGTYEQYF	TGTGCCAGCAGCGTAACGGGCACCTACGAGCAGTACTTC	TRBV9	TRBJ2-7	-	-
CASRPGLADHLDTQYF	TGTGCCAGCAGACCGGGACTAGCGGACCATCTAGATACGCAGTATTTT	TRBV28	TRBJ2-3	-	TRBD2
CASSSGTAIYEQYF	TGTGCCAGCAGTTCTGGGACAGCTATCTACGAGCAGTACTTC	TRBV7-9	TRBJ2-7	-	TRBD1
CATSRDRSSGKAYGYTF	TGTGCCACCAGCAGAGATCGGAGTTCAGGGAAGGCTTATGGCTACACCTTC	TRBV15	TRBJ1-2	-	-
CASSSEYRVYGYTF	TGTGCCAGCAGTTCGGAGTACAGAGTCTATGGCTACACCTTC	TRBV28	TRBJ1-2	-	-
CASSLSFGSLPHEKLFF	TGTGCCAGCAGTTTATCGTTCGGGAGCCTACCCCATGAAAAACTGTTTTTT	TRBV27	TRBJ1-4	large	-
CASSLGGSYSPLHF	TGTGCCAGCAGTTTAGGGGGGTCTTATTCACCCCTCCACTTT	TRBV27	TRBJ1-6	-	-
CASSLGTGRSGNTIYF	TGTGCCAGCAGCCTCGGGACCGGCAGGTCAGGAAACACCATATATTTT	TRBV13	TRBJ1-3	-	-
CSVAPDRANGYEQYF	TGCAGCGTTGCCCCGGACAGGGCCAATGGGTACGAGCAGTACTTC	TRBV29-1	TRBJ2-7	-	TRBD1